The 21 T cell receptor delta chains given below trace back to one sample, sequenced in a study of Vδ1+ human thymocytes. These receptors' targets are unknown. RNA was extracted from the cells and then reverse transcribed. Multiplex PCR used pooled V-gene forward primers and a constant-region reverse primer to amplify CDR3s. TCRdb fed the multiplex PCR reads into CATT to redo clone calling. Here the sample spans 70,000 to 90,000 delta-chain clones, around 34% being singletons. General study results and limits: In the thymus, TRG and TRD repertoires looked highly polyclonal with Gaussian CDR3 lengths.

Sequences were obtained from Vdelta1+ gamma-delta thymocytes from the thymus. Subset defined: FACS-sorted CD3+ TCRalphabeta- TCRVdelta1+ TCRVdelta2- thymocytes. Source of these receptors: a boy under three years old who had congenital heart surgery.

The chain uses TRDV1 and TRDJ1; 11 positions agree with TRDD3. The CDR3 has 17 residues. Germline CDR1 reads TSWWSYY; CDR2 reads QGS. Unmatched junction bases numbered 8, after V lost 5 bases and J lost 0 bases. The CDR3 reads CALGYSWGIPNTDKLIF. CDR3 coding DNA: TGTGCTCTTGGGTACTCCTGGGGGATACCCAACACCGATAAACTCATCTTT.

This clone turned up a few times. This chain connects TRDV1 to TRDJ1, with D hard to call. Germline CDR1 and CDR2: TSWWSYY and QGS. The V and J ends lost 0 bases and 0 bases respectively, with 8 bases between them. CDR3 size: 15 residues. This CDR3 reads CALGELAAYTDKLIF. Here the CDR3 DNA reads TGTGCTCTTGGGGAACTTGCGGCGTACACCGATAAACTCATCTTT.

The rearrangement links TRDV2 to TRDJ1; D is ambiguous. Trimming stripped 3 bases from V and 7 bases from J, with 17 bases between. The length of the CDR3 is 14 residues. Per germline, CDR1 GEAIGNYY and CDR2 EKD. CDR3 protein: CACDSGSTRGKLIF. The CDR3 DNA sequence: TGTGCCTGTGACTCAGGTTCTACGAGGGGTAAACTCATCTTT.

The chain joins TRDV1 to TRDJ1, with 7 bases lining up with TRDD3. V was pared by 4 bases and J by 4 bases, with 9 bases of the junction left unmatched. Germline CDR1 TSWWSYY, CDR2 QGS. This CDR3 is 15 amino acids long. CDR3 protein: CALGVSRLGVDKLIF. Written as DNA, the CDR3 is TGTGCTCTTGGGGTCTCTAGGCTGGGGGTCGATAAACTCATCTTT.

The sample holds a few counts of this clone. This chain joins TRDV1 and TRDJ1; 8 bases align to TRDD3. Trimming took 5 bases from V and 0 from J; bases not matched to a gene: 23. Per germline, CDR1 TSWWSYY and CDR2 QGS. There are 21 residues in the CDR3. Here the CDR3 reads CALGPQWPLLGVLTHTDKLIF. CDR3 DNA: TGTGCTCTTGGGCCCCAATGGCCCCTACTGGGGGTTCTTACCCACACCGATAAACTCATCTTT.

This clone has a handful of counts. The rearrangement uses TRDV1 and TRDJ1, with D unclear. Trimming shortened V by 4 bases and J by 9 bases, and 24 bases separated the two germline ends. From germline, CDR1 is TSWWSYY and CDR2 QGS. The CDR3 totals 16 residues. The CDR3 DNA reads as TGTGCTCTTGGGGGTTCTTGGCGGATCGGCCTTTGGGAACTCATCTTT. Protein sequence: CALGGSWRIGLWELIF.

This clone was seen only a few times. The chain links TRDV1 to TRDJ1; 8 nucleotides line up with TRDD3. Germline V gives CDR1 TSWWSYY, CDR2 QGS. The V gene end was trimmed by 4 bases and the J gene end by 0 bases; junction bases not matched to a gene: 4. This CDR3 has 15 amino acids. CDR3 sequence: CALGGDWGYTDKLIF. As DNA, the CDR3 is TGTGCTCTTGGGGGCGACTGGGGGTACACCGATAAACTCATCTTT.

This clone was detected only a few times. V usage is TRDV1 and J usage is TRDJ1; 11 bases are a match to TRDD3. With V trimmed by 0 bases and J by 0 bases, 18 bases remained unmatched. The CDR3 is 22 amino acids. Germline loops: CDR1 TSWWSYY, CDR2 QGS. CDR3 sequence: CALGELTSFYVLGDKYTDKLIF. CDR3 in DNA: TGTGCTCTTGGGGAACTCACTTCCTTCTACGTACTGGGGGATAAATACACCGATAAACTCATCTTT.

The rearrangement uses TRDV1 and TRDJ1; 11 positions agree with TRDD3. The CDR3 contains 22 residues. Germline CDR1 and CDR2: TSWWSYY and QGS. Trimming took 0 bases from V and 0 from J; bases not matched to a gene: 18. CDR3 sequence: CALGELPRPTSTGGYDTDKLIF. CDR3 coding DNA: TGTGCTCTTGGGGAACTACCCCGACCAACCAGTACTGGGGGATATGACACCGATAAACTCATCTTT.

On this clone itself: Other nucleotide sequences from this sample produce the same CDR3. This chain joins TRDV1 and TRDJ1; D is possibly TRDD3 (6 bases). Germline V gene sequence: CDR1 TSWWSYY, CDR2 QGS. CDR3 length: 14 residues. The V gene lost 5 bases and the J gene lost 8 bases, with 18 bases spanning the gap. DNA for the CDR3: TGTGCTCTTGGGAAAACCTTGGGGGGTTCGAAACTCATCTTT. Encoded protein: CALGKTLGGSKLIF.

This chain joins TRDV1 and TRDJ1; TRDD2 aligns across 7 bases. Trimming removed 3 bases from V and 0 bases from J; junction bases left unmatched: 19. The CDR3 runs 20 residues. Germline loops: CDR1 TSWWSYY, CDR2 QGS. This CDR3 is CALGDLPHFLMAYNTDKLIF. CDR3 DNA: TGTGCTCTTGGGGACCTGCCCCACTTCCTAATGGCGTACAACACCGATAAACTCATCTTT.

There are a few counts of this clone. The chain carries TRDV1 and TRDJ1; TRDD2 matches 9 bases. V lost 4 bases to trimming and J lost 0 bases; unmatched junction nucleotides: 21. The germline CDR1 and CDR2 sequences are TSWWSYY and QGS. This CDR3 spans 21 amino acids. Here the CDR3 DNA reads TGTGCTCTTGGGGGACGGCCTTCCTACGACGGCCGGGGGATGTACACCGATAAACTCATCTTT. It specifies CALGGRPSYDGRGMYTDKLIF.

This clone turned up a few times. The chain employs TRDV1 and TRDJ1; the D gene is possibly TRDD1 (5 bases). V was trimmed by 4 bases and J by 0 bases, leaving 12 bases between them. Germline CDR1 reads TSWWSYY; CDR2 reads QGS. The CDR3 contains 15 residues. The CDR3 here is CALGGKLKYTDKLIF. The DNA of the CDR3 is TGTGCTCTTGGGGGTAAATTGAAATACACCGATAAACTCATCTTT.

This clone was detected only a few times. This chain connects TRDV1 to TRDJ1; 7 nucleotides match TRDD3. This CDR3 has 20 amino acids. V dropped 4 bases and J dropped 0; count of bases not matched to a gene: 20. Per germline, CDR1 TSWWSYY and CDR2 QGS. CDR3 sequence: CALGGSGGLPGGRYTDKLIF. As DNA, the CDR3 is TGTGCTCTTGGGGGTTCTGGGGGTCTACCCGGGGGAAGGTACACCGATAAACTCATCTTT.

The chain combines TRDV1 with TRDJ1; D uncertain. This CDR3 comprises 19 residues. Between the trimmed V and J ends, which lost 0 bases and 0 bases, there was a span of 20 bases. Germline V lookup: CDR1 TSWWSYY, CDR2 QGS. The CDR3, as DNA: TGTGCTCTTGGGGAACTCCCCGGAGGGAGGCTACGCGACACCGATAAACTCATCTTT. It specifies CALGELPGGRLRDTDKLIF.

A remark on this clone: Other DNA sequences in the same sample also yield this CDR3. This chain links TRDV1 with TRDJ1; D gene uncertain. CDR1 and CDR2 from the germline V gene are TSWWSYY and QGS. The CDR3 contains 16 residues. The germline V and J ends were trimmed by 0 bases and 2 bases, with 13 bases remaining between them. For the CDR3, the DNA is TGTGCTCTTGGGGAACTCCGTCGGGCTATAACCGATAAACTCATCTTT. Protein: CALGELRRAITDKLIF.

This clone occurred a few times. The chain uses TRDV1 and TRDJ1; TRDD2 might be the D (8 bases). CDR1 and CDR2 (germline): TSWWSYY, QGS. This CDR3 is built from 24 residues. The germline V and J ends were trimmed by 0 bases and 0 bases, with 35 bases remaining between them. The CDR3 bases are TGTGCTCTTGGGGAACTATATCCGGGCCTTCCTAGTTCCTTCTGGGGGTTTCACACCGATAAACTCATCTTT. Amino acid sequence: CALGELYPGLPSSFWGFHTDKLIF.

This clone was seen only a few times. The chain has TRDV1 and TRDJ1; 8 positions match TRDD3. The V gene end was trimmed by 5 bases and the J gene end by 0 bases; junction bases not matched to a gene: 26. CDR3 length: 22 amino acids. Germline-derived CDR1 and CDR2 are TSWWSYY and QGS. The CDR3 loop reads CALGSRFPSTLLGAKYTDKLIF. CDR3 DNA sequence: TGTGCTCTTGGGTCAAGATTTCCCTCTACCTTACTGGGGGCCAAGTACACCGATAAACTCATCTTT.

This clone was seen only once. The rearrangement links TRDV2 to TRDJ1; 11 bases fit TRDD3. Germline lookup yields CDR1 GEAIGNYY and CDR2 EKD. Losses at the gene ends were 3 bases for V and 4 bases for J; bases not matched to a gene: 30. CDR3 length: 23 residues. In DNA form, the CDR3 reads TGTGCCTGTGACCCTAACGACTTCCTAAGGTACTGGGGGATATCAGCCCGCGACGATAAACTCATCTTT. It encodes CACDPNDFLRYWGISARDDKLIF.

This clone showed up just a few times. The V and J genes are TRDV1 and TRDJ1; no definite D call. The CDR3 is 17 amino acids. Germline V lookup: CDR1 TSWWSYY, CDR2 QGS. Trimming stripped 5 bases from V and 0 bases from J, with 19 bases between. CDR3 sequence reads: CALGPLTQRGYTDKLIF. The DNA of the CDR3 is TGTGCTCTTGGGCCCCTAACCCAAAGGGGTTACACCGATAAACTCATCTTT.

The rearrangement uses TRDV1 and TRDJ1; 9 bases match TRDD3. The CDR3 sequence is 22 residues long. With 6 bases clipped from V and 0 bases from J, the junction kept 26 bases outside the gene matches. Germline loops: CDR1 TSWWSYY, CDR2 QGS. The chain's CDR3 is CALGPNTSRTGGPSSYTDKLIF. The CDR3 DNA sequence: TGTGCTCTTGGTCCGAACACTTCCCGAACTGGGGGACCGTCTTCGTACACCGATAAACTCATCTTT.